This TCR beta chain originates from a study of cytomegalovirus exposure and HLA in healthy donors. At the level of the study: Among roughly 180 million T cells, an earlier analysis found roughly 110 million unique TCR beta sequences.

As to this clone: Antigen: not known.

Study-wide results and limits: Donors belonging to an Asian-associated ancestry cluster reportedly showed fewer N-insertions in productive TCRs than the approximately 690-donor mean, according to what a later analysis found. A later analysis associated 16,951 TCR beta sequences with HLA alleles at a 0.05 false discovery rate.

60 Vbeta and 13 Jbeta primers were used in PCR. Produced via immunoSEQ multiplex PCR; TCRdb's table is partial and in-frame only. The sample has around 190,000 clones; around 85% are singletons. J lost 11 bases, V lost 5 bases, and 13 bases had no gene match. Per germline, CDR1 MNHEY and CDR2 SVGAGI. This CDR3 contains 15 residues. Sequenced sample: PBMCs. The clonotype was recovered from a man aged 18 to 35 in good health and CMV-seronegative. The genes are TRBV6-5 and TRBJ2-1; 9 positions agree with TRBD1. The CDR3 nucleotides read TGTGCCAGCAGTAGGGGGGGACAGGGCCCCACAAAGCAGTTCTTC. As protein: CASSRGGQGPTKQFF.